The 24 T cell receptor beta chains below come from one sample, sequenced in a study of shared clonotypes between healthy human individuals. Method: immunoSEQ multiplex PCR; TCRdb's copy keeps in-frame clones and lacks some. The sample has over a million clones, approximately 97% seen once. The sample was naive CD4+ T cells sorted from blood. Subset denoted: CD45RA+ positively selected. Receptors were obtained from a young man in good health.

The chain carries TRBV7-3 and TRBJ1-2, with D perhaps TRBD1 (6 bases). V was pared by 5 bases and J by 5 bases, with 15 bases between. CDR1 is SGHTA and CDR2 is FQGTGA in the germline V gene. This CDR3 comprises 14 residues. The CDR3 reads CASSPSGAKYGYTF. The CDR3, as DNA: TGTGCCAGCAGCCCATCGGGGGCGAAGTATGGCTACACCTTC.

V is TRBV14 and J is TRBJ1-2, with D possibly TRBD1 on 5 matching bases. The V gene lost 0 bases and the J gene lost 2 bases, with 10 bases spanning the gap. Germline V gene data show CDR1 as SGHDN and CDR2 as FVKESK. The CDR3 is 15 residues long. This CDR3 is CASSQEGGANYGYTF. As DNA, the CDR3 is TGTGCCAGCAGCCAAGAAGGAGGGGCGAACTATGGCTACACCTTC.

The chain couples TRBV18 to TRBJ2-3; D remains unclear. V lost 3 bases and J lost 0, with 10 bases in between. The CDR3 contains 15 residues. Germline assignment: CDR1 KGHSH and CDR2 LQKENI. The CDR3 coding sequence is TGTGCCAGCTCACCTAAATCTCGCAGCACAGATACGCAGTATTTT. Its protein product is CASSPKSRSTDTQYF.

V usage is TRBV5-1 and J usage is TRBJ2-1; 8 bases match TRBD2. Germline CDR1 reads SGHRS; CDR2 reads YFSETQ. V shed 4 bases, J shed 7 bases, and the junction held 10 bases outside the gene matches. The length of the CDR3 is 15 residues. CDR3 region: CASSRVPSGGNEQFF. As DNA, the CDR3 is TGCGCCAGCAGCCGGGTCCCCAGCGGGGGTAATGAGCAGTTCTTC.

This chain connects TRBV7-9 to TRBJ2-7; no clear D. Trimming pared 5 bases from V and 5 bases from J, leaving 10 bases between. The CDR3 runs to 12 residues. CDR1 and CDR2 from the germline V gene are SEHNR and FQNEAQ (reference sequence). As DNA, the CDR3 is TGTGCCAGCAGCCCCCCATCGGACGAGCAGTACTTC. Its protein is CASSPPSDEQYF.

The chain combines TRBV7-3 with TRBJ2-2; D is undetermined. V shed 0 bases and J shed 0 bases, with 11 bases lying between them. Looked up from germline, CDR1 is SGHTA and CDR2 is FQGTGA. CDR3 length: 17 amino acids. This CDR3 reads CASSLTRLRANTGELFF. As DNA, the CDR3 is TGTGCCAGCAGCTTAACGCGGTTAAGGGCGAACACCGGGGAGCTGTTTTTT. The full variable domain, completed using reference TRBV7-3 and TRBJ2-2, is GAGVSQTPSNKVTEKGKYVELRCDPISGHTALYWYRQSLGQGPEFLIYFQGTGAADDSGLPNDRFFAVRPEGSVSTLKIQRTERGDSAVYLCASSLTRLRANTGELFFGEGSRLTVL.

This sequence joins TRBV11-2 and TRBJ2-7; no firm D call. This CDR3 has 12 amino acids. Trimming removed 5 bases from V and 3 bases from J, with 8 bases in between. The germline V gene has CDR1 SGHAT and CDR2 FQNNGV. The CDR3 here is CASSRNYYEQYF. The CDR3 DNA is TGTGCCAGCAGCCGAAATTACTACGAGCAGTACTTC.

The chain employs TRBV6-5 and TRBJ2-4, with D maybe TRBD1 (7 bases). Germline CDR1 MNHEY, CDR2 SVGAGI. The CDR3 sequence is 15 residues long. V lost 6 bases and J 2 bases, leaving 14 bases between the germline ends. The CDR3 sequence is CASSRRGDPKNIQYF. The CDR3 coding sequence is TGTGCCAGCAGCCGCAGGGGGGATCCCAAAAACATTCAGTACTTC.

This clone turned up a few times. The genes are TRBV5-4 and TRBJ1-1; D ambiguous. Germline loops: CDR1 SGHNT, CDR2 YYREEE (reference sequence). The CDR3 length is 14 residues. V was shortened by 4 bases and J by 1 base, with 11 bases between the two germline ends. CDR3 nucleotides: TGTGCCAGCAGCGCGAGAGGAGCGAACACTGAAGCTTTCTTT. Translation: CASSARGANTEAFF.

This sequence joins TRBV6-5 and TRBJ1-3; D call uncertain. Looked up from germline, CDR1 is MNHEY and CDR2 is SVGAGI. The V end was cut by 4 bases, the J end by 4 bases, with 8 bases between. This CDR3 region has 13 residues. This CDR3 is CASSSRAGNTIYF. CDR3 nucleotide sequence: TGTGCCAGCAGTTCTCGCGCCGGAAACACCATATATTTT.

This chain links TRBV19 with TRBJ2-5; weak D call: TRBD2 (5 bases). Germline-derived CDR1 and CDR2 are LNHDA and SQIVND (reference sequence). There are 14 residues in the CDR3. Trimming removed 3 bases from V and 5 bases from J, with 13 bases in between. The CDR3 region is CASSIRPSQETQYF. The DNA of the CDR3 is TGTGCCAGTAGTATCCGTCCTAGCCAGGAGACCCAGTACTTC. Supplemented by reference TRBV19 and TRBJ2-5, the full variable domain reads DGGITQSPKYLFRKEGQNVTLSCEQNLNHDAMYWYRQDPGQGLRLIYYSQIVNDFQKGDIAEGYSVSREKKESFPLTVTSAQKNPTAFYLCASSIRPSQETQYFGPGTRLLVL.

The chain is built from TRBV9 and TRBJ1-3, with 7 bases fitting TRBD1. Germline V gives CDR1 SGDLS, CDR2 YYNGEE. The CDR3 loop spans 15 amino acids. Germline trimming cut 3 bases from V and 4 bases from J; bases unmatched to any gene: 7. DNA of the CDR3: TGTGCCAGCAGCGCGACAGGGCCCGGAGGAAACACCATATATTTT. Its protein is CASSATGPGGNTIYF.

The CDR3 loop is CASSPGTSDTDTQYF. CDR3 nucleotides: TGTGCCAGCAGTCCCGGGACTAGCGACACAGATACGCAGTATTTT. The chain has TRBV6-4 and TRBJ2-3; 10 positions agree with TRBD2. Germline V gives CDR1 MRHNA, CDR2 SNTAGT. The J segment lost 2 bases and the V segment lost 5 bases, leaving 4 bases of the junction unmatched. There are 15 residues in the CDR3.

J is TRBJ2-1 and V is TRBV2; D uncertain. The ends were cut back, 4 bases at V and 2 bases at J, with 9 bases in the middle. CDR3 length equals 14 residues. Germline values: CDR1 SNHLY, CDR2 FYNNEI. CDR3 sequence reads: CASSGESAYNEQFF. The DNA of the CDR3 is TGTGCCAGCAGTGGCGAAAGCGCCTACAATGAGCAGTTCTTC.

This clone was seen just once. The V call is TRBV5-1, the J call TRBJ2-7; no firm D call. The V gene lost 1 base and the J gene lost 12 bases, with 20 bases spanning the gap. CDR1 and CDR2 from the germline V gene are SGHRS and YFSETQ. The CDR3 has 14 residues. The CDR3 here is CASSLSSERAPWYF. CDR3 nucleotide sequence: TGCGCCAGCAGCTTGTCATCAGAAAGGGCGCCCTGGTACTTC.

In this sample, this clone turned up once. The gene calls are TRBV6-4 and TRBJ2-7; possible D gene TRBD2, 5 bases. Trimming pared 4 bases from V and 5 bases from J, leaving 21 bases between. The CDR3 length is 16 residues. CDR1 and CDR2 from the germline V gene are MRHNA and SNTAGT. The CDR3 bases are TGTGCCAGCAGTGGGAGCGGCCTTATCAAGCCCCACGAGCAGTACTTC. Protein sequence: CASSGSGLIKPHEQYF.

Here the CDR3 DNA reads TGTGCCAGCAGCTTATCCGGGACTAGCGGCGAGCAGTACTTC. Protein sequence: CASSLSGTSGEQYF. The V and J genes are TRBV11-2 and TRBJ2-7; 11 bases agree with TRBD2. Trimming removed 2 bases from V and 6 bases from J; junction bases left unmatched: 3. The CDR3 is 14 amino acids. Looked up from germline, CDR1 is SGHAT and CDR2 is FQNNGV.

This chain uses TRBV18 with TRBJ1-2; unclear D gene. The V gene's germline CDR1 is KGHSH and CDR2 LQKENI. The CDR3 totals 14 residues. V was clipped by 3 bases and J by 4 bases, with 12 bases between them. The CDR3 DNA follows: TGTGCCAGCTCACCCGTAGGTGAGAGCTATGGCTACACCTTC. Translation: CASSPVGESYGYTF.

The chain joins TRBV5-4 to TRBJ2-3; no firm D call. The CDR3 sequence is 16 residues long. Looked up from germline, CDR1 is SGHNT and CDR2 is YYREEE (reference sequence). V lost 1 base to trimming and J lost 2 bases, with 14 bases between them. The CDR3 DNA sequence: TGTGCCAGCAGCTTGAGTCTCCATTTATACACAGATACGCAGTATTTT. The encoded protein is CASSLSLHLYTDTQYF.

The rearrangement links TRBV6-1 to TRBJ2-2, with 7 bases lining up with TRBD1. Germline V gene sequence: CDR1 MNHNS, CDR2 SASEGT. The CDR3 consists of 15 residues. Trimming at V came to 3 bases and at J to 4 bases, leaving 5 bases not matched to a gene. CDR3 sequence: CASSDQGVVTGELFF. In nucleotides, the CDR3 is TGTGCCAGCAGTGACCAGGGGGTAGTCACCGGGGAGCTGTTTTTT.

This chain connects TRBV9 to TRBJ1-2; the D is unclear. The V gene lost 4 bases and the J gene lost 4 bases, with 20 bases spanning the gap. Germline lookup yields CDR1 SGDLS and CDR2 YYNGEE. The CDR3 totals 16 residues. The CDR3 region is CASSPRYFSKGYGYTF. The CDR3, as DNA: TGTGCCAGCAGCCCTAGATATTTCTCTAAGGGCTATGGCTACACCTTC.

V is TRBV19 and J is TRBJ2-3; 9 bases align to TRBD1. The germline CDR1 and CDR2 sequences are LNHDA and SQIVND (reference sequence). The J segment lost 5 bases and the V segment lost 3 bases, leaving 6 bases of the junction unmatched. This CDR3 is 15 amino acids long. The CDR3 sequence is CASSMGGTGLDTQYF. The CDR3 nucleotides are TGTGCCAGTAGTATGGGGGGGACAGGGTTAGATACGCAGTATTTT. Full variable domain (rest looked up from reference TRBV19 and TRBJ2-3): DGGITQSPKYLFRKEGQNVTLSCEQNLNHDAMYWYRQDPGQGLRLIYYSQIVNDFQKGDIAEGYSVSREKKESFPLTVTSAQKNPTAFYLCASSMGGTGLDTQYFGPGTRLTVL.

The chain couples TRBV27 to TRBJ2-1; 10 bases align to TRBD2. CDR3 size: 14 residues. J gave up 4 bases and V 5 bases, and 2 bases lay outside the gene matches. Germline values: CDR1 MNHEY, CDR2 SMNVEV (reference sequence). The CDR3 is CASSKLAGYNEQFF. The CDR3 region has the DNA TGTGCCAGCAGTAAACTAGCGGGATACAATGAGCAGTTCTTC.

This clone was counted once. V and J are TRBV4-1 and TRBJ1-5; D is perhaps TRBD1 (5 bases). Germline V lookup: CDR1 MGHRA, CDR2 YSYEKL. CDR3 length equals 15 residues. V was shortened by 3 bases and J by 0 bases, with 9 bases between the two germline ends. The CDR3 bases are TGCGCCAGCAGCCAGGGACTCTTTAGCAATCAGCCCCAGCATTTT. Translating it yields CASSQGLFSNQPQHF.